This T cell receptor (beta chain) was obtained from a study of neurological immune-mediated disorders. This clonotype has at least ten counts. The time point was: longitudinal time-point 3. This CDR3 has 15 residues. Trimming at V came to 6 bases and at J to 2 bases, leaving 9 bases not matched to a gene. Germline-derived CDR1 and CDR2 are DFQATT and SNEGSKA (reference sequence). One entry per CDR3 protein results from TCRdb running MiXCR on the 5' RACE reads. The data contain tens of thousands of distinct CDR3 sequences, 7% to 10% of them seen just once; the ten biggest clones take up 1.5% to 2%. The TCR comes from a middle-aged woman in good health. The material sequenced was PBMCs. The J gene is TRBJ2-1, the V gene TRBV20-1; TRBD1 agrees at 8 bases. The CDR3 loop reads CSASQPGGTYNEQFF. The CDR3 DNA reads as TGCAGTGCCTCTCAACCAGGGGGCACCTACAATGAGCAGTTCTTC.